Detailed here is one T cell receptor (beta chain). This record comes from a study of T-cell reconstitution after alpha-beta-depleted transplantation in children. Unique molecular identifiers tagged the TCRbeta library. TCRdb reprocessed the PCR reads with MiXCR, giving one entry per CDR3 protein. In the table there are hundreds of thousands of distinct CDR3 sequences, approximately 16% of which are singletons. This clonotype originated in a human donor who donated a stem cell graft to a child with acute myeloid leukemia. The specimen comprised PBMCs from the stem cell graft donor, sampled from the stem cell graft.

DNA of the CDR3: TGCGCCAGCAGCCTGATACCGTTGCAGGCGAGTGAGCAGTTCTTC. Translating gives CASSLIPLQASEQFF. The chain joins TRBV5-1 to TRBJ2-1; D is unclear. CDR1 is SGHRS, CDR2 YFSETQ, per germline. This CDR3 has 15 amino acids. V dropped 4 bases and J dropped 9 bases, with 20 bases sitting between them. Full variable domain (rest looked up from reference TRBV5-1 and TRBJ2-1): KAGVTQTPRYLIKTRGQQVTLSCSPISGHRSVSWYQQTPGQGLQFLFEYFSETQRNKGNFPGRFSGRQFSNSRSEMNVSTLELGDSALYLCASSLIPLQASEQFFGPGTRLTVL.